One and the same sample provided the 4 T cell receptor beta chains below, sequenced in a study of post-analysis software for immune sequencing data. Study-wide findings and caveats: Among several TRBV segments more frequent in patients than controls were TRBV5-6, TRBV5-1 and TRBV20-1.

Their antigens are not known. Unique molecular identifiers were present in the TCR beta cDNA libraries. TCRdb itself ran the PCR reads through MiXCR, one entry per CDR3 protein. The data hold fewer than 700,000 distinct CDR3 sequences, with around 40% observed a single time. Sequencing used blood. The source of these receptors is a girl aged 5-17 years with multiple sclerosis.

The genes are TRBV15 and TRBJ1-2, with 8 bases that match TRBD1. Germline V CDR1 and CDR2: LNHNV, YYDKDF (reference sequence). This CDR3 is built from 17 residues. V gave up 0 bases and J gave up 4 bases; unmatched junction bases: 10. For the CDR3, the DNA is TGTGCCACCAGCAGAGATCTGGACAGGGCTGGATTCTATGGCTACACCTTC. This translates into CATSRDLDRAGFYGYTF.

The chain has TRBV3-1 and TRBJ2-4, with D possibly TRBD1 on 5 matching bases. Matching the DNA end better, TRBJ2-5 makes the J call doubtful. The CDR3 totals 16 residues. CDR1 and CDR2 (germline): LGHDT, YNNKEL (reference sequence). CDR3 region: CASSQAPDPRDGTQYF. Written as DNA, the CDR3 is TGTGCCAGCAGCCAAGCACCGGACCCCAGGGATGGGACCCAGTACTTC.

A single count supports this clonotype. At one of its ends the junction is not consistent with the germline gene, which may arise from a read error. The V and J genes are TRBV10-3 and TRBJ1-2; D call uncertain. The CDR3 consists of 18 residues. Per germline, CDR1 ENHRY and CDR2 SYGVKD. CDR3 residues: CATSESTATSSANYGYTF. In nucleotides, the CDR3 is TGTGCCACCAGTGAGTCGACGGCAACTTCCTCAGCTAACTATGGCTACACCTTC.

The chain employs TRBV20-1 and TRBJ2-3; no definite D call. The CDR3 loop spans 14 amino acids. Germline assignment: CDR1 DFQATT and CDR2 SNEGSKA (reference sequence). V dropped 3 bases and J dropped 0 bases, with 10 bases sitting between them. The CDR3, as DNA: TGCAGTGCTAGCCGTTATGCAAGCACAGATACGCAGTATTTT. It yields the protein CSASRYASTDTQYF.